A selection of T cell receptor beta chains follows, all from one sample in a study of T-cell memory formation after mild COVID-19. In TCRdb, the 5' RACE reads were re-called with MiXCR into one record per CDR3 protein. The table has about 180,000 distinct CDR3 sequences, roughly 20% seen once. Sequencing used PBMCs or a T cell subset sorted from them (not recorded which). The source is a man between 18 and 29 years old who had mild COVID-19 (a few samples of this study predate the infection). Cell type and time point are not known. Each CDR3 is given with its conserved first and last residue. The D gene is left open where the match is weak. Only some rows state a clone size, as once, few, many or a class for expanded clones.

clone size,D gene,V gene,J gene,CDR3 DNA,CDR3 protein
few,.,TRBV7-2,TRBJ1-2,TGTGCCAGCAGCCTTGAATATGGCTACACCTTC,CASSLEYGYTF
.,TRBD1,TRBV6-2/TRBV6-3,TRBJ1-5,TGTGCCAGCAGTTACTTCGGGACAGGGAATCAGCCCCAGCATTTT,CASSYFGTGNQPQHF
few,TRBD2,TRBV7-2,TRBJ2-5,TGTGCCAGCAAATCCGGGACTAGGGTCGGGACCCAGTACTTC,CASKSGTRVGTQYF
few,.,TRBV29-1,TRBJ1-1,TGCAGCGCCGGGAGTCAGTACACTGAAGCTTTCTTT,CSAGSQYTEAFF
.,TRBD2,TRBV7-2,TRBJ2-1,TGTGCCAGCAGCTTAGCGACGGGAGCGGGGGCCGTCGGTGAGCAGTTCTTC,CASSLATGAGAVGEQFF
few,.,TRBV6-5,TRBJ2-7,TGTGCCAGCAGTCCCTCCGGCTTCCCGAACGAGCAGTACTTC,CASSPSGFPNEQYF
.,.,TRBV3-1,TRBJ1-6,TGTGCCAGCAGCCAAGTAGGGGGGCGGGGAGGATCACCCCTCCACTTT,CASSQVGGRGGSPLHF
few,TRBD2,TRBV27,TRBJ2-1,TGTGCCAGCAGTTTATCGTTCCAGCGGGGGAGTGAGCAGTTCTTC,CASSLSFQRGSEQFF
.,TRBD2,TRBV7-2,TRBJ2-5,TGTGCCAGCAGTTTCGGGACTAGCGGAGGGTGGGAAGAGACCCAGTACTTC,CASSFGTSGGWEETQYF
few,.,TRBV7-2,TRBJ1-5,TGTGCCAGCAGCGTTTACAATCAGCCCCAGCATTTT,CASSVYNQPQHF
few,TRBD2,TRBV20-1,TRBJ2-1,TGCAGTGCCGGACGCAGACTAGCGGTGATGGAGCAGTTCTTC,CSAGRRLAVMEQFF
.,TRBD1,TRBV29-1,TRBJ2-3,TGCAGCGTCGGGACAGCCTTTAGCACAGATACGCAGTATTTT,CSVGTAFSTDTQYF
.,.,TRBV5-1,TRBJ1-5,TGCGCCAGCAGCTTGGAAGGGGTTAGCAATCAGCCCCAGCATTTT,CASSLEGVSNQPQHF
.,TRBD2,TRBV19,TRBJ2-1,TGTGCCAGTAGTCGTTTCGGGGGGGAGTCCTACAATGAGCAGTTCTTC,CASSRFGGESYNEQFF
.,TRBD1,TRBV12-3/TRBV12-4,TRBJ1-1,TGTGCCAGCAGTGCCGGACAGGGCGTAGGTCCAACTGAAGCTTTCTTT,CASSAGQGVGPTEAFF
few,TRBD2,TRBV7-6,TRBJ2-2,TGTGCCAGCAGCCCCGAGGCTAGCGGGTTTTCCACCGGGGAGCTGTTTTTT,CASSPEASGFSTGELFF
.,TRBD2,TRBV30,TRBJ2-3,TGTGCCTGGAGTAAATGGCGGGGGGGCACCGATACGCAGTATTTT,CAWSKWRGGTDTQYF
few,.,TRBV3-1,TRBJ2-2,TGTGCCAGCAGCCATTTGGGGGCCGGGGAGCTGTTTTTT,CASSHLGAGELFF
few,.,TRBV29-1,TRBJ1-1,TGCAGCGTCGACAGCCCGAACACTGAAGCTTTCTTT,CSVDSPNTEAFF
few,TRBD1,TRBV29-1,TRBJ1-1,TGCAGCGCCTTCCGACAGGGCGACACTGAAGCTTTCTTT,CSAFRQGDTEAFF
few,.,TRBV20-1,TRBJ2-3,TGCAGTGCTGAAGACCGAAGCACAGATACGCAGTATTTT,CSAEDRSTDTQYF
.,.,TRBV7-2,TRBJ2-7,TGTGCCAGCAGCCAGAGGGGTGAGCAGTACTTC,CASSQRGEQYF
.,TRBD2,TRBV2,TRBJ2-2,TGTGCCAGCAGTGCCCGGACTAGCGGAAACACCGGGGAGCTGTTTTTT,CASSARTSGNTGELFF
many,.,TRBV27,TRBJ2-3,TGTGCCAGCAGTTCGGCTTACAACACAGATACGCAGTATTTT,CASSSAYNTDTQYF
few,.,TRBV24-1,TRBJ2-2,TGTGCCACCCAGGGCCTGAACACCGGGGAGCTGTTTTTT,CATQGLNTGELFF
few,.,TRBV11-2,TRBJ2-7,TGTGCCAGCAGCTTTCAGGCGCCTTCCTACGAGCAGTACTTC,CASSFQAPSYEQYF
.,.,TRBV9,TRBJ2-3,TGTGCCAGCAGCGGTAGTTGGACAGATACGCAGTATTTT,CASSGSWTDTQYF
few,.,TRBV5-1,TRBJ1-6,TGCGCCAGCAGCAACTCCCCGGAGTCACCCCTCCACTTT,CASSNSPESPLHF